A single sample is the source of the 21 T cell receptor beta chains below, sequenced in a study of T-cell memory formation after mild COVID-19. TCRdb re-analysed the 5' RACE reads in MiXCR, keeping a single row per CDR3 protein. This table has approximately 500,000 distinct CDR3 sequences, 20% to 30% appearing once. Input material: PBMCs or a T cell subset sorted from them (not recorded which). All receptors derive from an adult woman who had mild COVID-19 (a few samples of this study predate the infection). Cell type and time point are not known.

This clonotype was seen only a few times. This chain connects TRBV12-3 or TRBV12-4 to TRBJ2-2; 8 positions agree with TRBD2. V lost 3 bases to trimming and J lost 1 base; unmatched junction nucleotides: 4. This CDR3 is built from 16 residues. The CDR3 here is CASSFGREVNTGELFF. The CDR3 nucleotides are TGTGCCAGCAGTTTCGGGCGGGAGGTGAACACCGGGGAGCTGTTTTTT.

The chain has TRBV4-3 and TRBJ2-7; D is perhaps TRBD2 (5 bases). The CDR3 is 15 residues long. The ends were cut back, 8 bases at V and 1 base at J, with 18 bases in the middle. Germline loops: CDR1 LGHNA, CDR2 YSLEER. CDR3 bases: TGCGCCAGCTCTGAATCCCCAGCGGCTTCCTACGAGCAGTACTTC. Translation gives CASSESPAASYEQYF.

The chain joins TRBV3-1 to TRBJ2-4, with D possibly being TRBD1 (7 bases). The CDR3 sequence is 14 residues long. The germline V gene encodes CDR1 LGHDT and CDR2 YNNKEL (reference sequence). V lost 4 bases and J lost 8, with 15 bases in between. CDR3 region: CASSPPGRGDIQYF. The CDR3 DNA follows: TGTGCCAGCAGCCCCCCCGGCAGGGGGGACATTCAGTACTTC. Supplemented by reference TRBV3-1 and TRBJ2-4, the full variable domain reads DTAVSQTPKYLVTQMGNDKSIKCEQNLGHDTMYWYKQDSKKFLKIMFSYNNKELIINETVPNRFSPKSPDKAHLNLHINSLELGDSAVYFCASSPPGRGDIQYFGAGTRLSVL.

The J gene is TRBJ2-3, the V gene TRBV6-5; D ambiguous. V lost 5 bases to trimming and J lost 0 bases, with 12 bases between them. This CDR3 is built from 15 residues. From germline, CDR1 is MNHEY and CDR2 SVGAGI. The CDR3 reads CASSRAAVSTDTQYF. Here the CDR3 DNA reads TGTGCCAGCAGTAGAGCTGCGGTGAGCACAGATACGCAGTATTTT.

This clonotype was picked up a small number of times. The genes are TRBV4-1 and TRBJ2-7; maybe TRBD1 (5 bases). This CDR3 is 15 amino acids long. Germline lookup yields CDR1 MGHRA and CDR2 YSYEKL. V lost 0 bases and J 1 base, leaving 10 bases between the germline ends. The CDR3 nucleotides read TGCGCCAGCAGCCAAGAGAATCAGGGATCCTACGAGCAGTACTTC. Residues: CASSQENQGSYEQYF.

V gene TRBV15 combines with J gene TRBJ2-5; 8 bases are a match to TRBD1. In germline, CDR1 is LNHNV, CDR2 YYDKDF (reference sequence). The trim removed 5 bases at V and 1 base at J, leaving 9 bases unmatched. The length of the CDR3 is 16 residues. The CDR3 loop reads CATSFWTGPSQETQYF. For the CDR3, the DNA is TGTGCCACCAGCTTTTGGACAGGGCCATCCCAAGAGACCCAGTACTTC.

This clonotype was counted between two and nine times. The chain employs TRBV7-2 and TRBJ2-1; a weak D match, TRBD2 (6 bases). Trimming shortened V by 4 bases and J by 5 bases, and 15 bases separated the two germline ends. The germline V gene encodes CDR1 SGHTA and CDR2 FQGNSA. The CDR3 extends over 15 amino acids. The CDR3 sequence: CASSSQTGTHNEQFF. The CDR3 DNA follows: TGTGCCAGCAGCTCGCAGACCGGGACTCACAATGAGCAGTTCTTC.

This chain uses TRBV7-6 with TRBJ2-2, with D possibly TRBD1 on 6 matching bases. Looked up from germline, CDR1 is SGHVS and CDR2 is FNYEAQ. The length of the CDR3 is 16 residues. V was cut by 1 base and J by 3 bases, with 12 bases left in between. CDR3 protein: CASSLGVGTYTGELFF. Written as DNA, the CDR3 is TGTGCCAGCAGCTTAGGGGTGGGGACATACACCGGGGAGCTGTTTTTT.

The rearrangement uses TRBV5-6 and TRBJ2-5, with 7 positions matching TRBD2. Per germline, CDR1 SGHDT and CDR2 YYEEEE. This CDR3 spans 13 amino acids. With 4 bases clipped from V and 8 bases from J, the junction kept 8 bases outside the gene matches. CDR3 region: CASSPGGSLTQYF. In nucleotides, the CDR3 is TGTGCCAGCAGCCCCGGGGGGAGCTTAACCCAGTACTTC.

This clonotype was seen only a few times. The chain has TRBV29-1 and TRBJ2-1; D gene ambiguous. The germline V and J ends were trimmed by 4 bases and 4 bases, with 14 bases remaining between them. The CDR3 is 14 amino acids. Germline assignment: CDR1 SQVTM and CDR2 ANQGSEA. CDR3 DNA: TGCAGCGTTGTGCCGCCGGCCCTATACAATGAGCAGTTCTTC. It encodes CSVVPPALYNEQFF.

This chain joins TRBV15 and TRBJ2-1; 15 positions match TRBD2. Germline V gene lookup returns CDR1 LNHNV and CDR2 YYDKDF (reference sequence). V lost 6 bases, J lost 5 bases, and 5 bases stayed unmatched. The CDR3 runs 16 residues. CDR3: CATSIGLAGGDNEQFF. Here the CDR3 DNA reads TGTGCCACCAGTATTGGACTAGCGGGAGGGGACAATGAGCAGTTCTTC.

In DNA form, the CDR3 reads TGTGCCAGCTTATCCGGTCCGTATCAGCCCCAGCATTTT. Its translation: CASLSGPYQPQHF. The gene calls are TRBV12-3 or TRBV12-4 and TRBJ1-5, with unresolved D. This CDR3 comprises 13 residues. V was trimmed by 8 bases and J by 5 bases, leaving 13 bases between them.

The chain links TRBV12-3 or TRBV12-4 to TRBJ2-1; 16 bases line up with TRBD2. The junction had 9 bases not matched to a gene; V was cut back by 4 bases and J by 15 bases. This CDR3 has 15 residues. The CDR3 sequence: CASSSAGLAGGKWFF. Here the CDR3 DNA reads TGTGCCAGCAGTTCGGCGGGACTAGCGGGGGGGAAGTGGTTCTTC.

The sample holds a few counts of this clonotype. This sequence joins TRBV5-5 and TRBJ2-7, with 8 bases lining up with TRBD1. Trimming took 2 bases from V and 2 from J; bases not matched to a gene: 6. The CDR3 length is 15 residues. Germline V gene sequence: CDR1 SGHKS, CDR2 YYEKEE (reference sequence). CDR3 nucleotides: TGTGCCAGCAGCTTAACGACAGGGGATACCTACGAGCAGTACTTC. This gives the protein CASSLTTGDTYEQYF.

The chain combines TRBV4-2 with TRBJ2-5, with 13 nucleotides matching TRBD2. CDR3 length: 20 amino acids. Germline V lookup: CDR1 LGHNA, CDR2 YNFKEQ. Trimming took 0 bases from V and 1 from J; bases not matched to a gene: 11. The chain's CDR3 is CASSQDPNAGLAGAQETQYF. Written as DNA, the CDR3 is TGTGCCAGCAGCCAAGACCCCAATGCCGGACTAGCGGGGGCCCAAGAGACCCAGTACTTC.

This clonotype has only a few counts. The chain uses TRBV5-1 and TRBJ2-5, with D hard to call. Germline values: CDR1 SGHRS, CDR2 YFSETQ. Trimming left V 5 bases short and J 5 bases short, with 10 bases between. The CDR3 has 12 residues. CDR3 protein: CASSQVLETQYF. The CDR3 region has the DNA TGCGCCAGCAGTCAAGTATTGGAGACCCAGTACTTC. Filled out from reference TRBV5-1 and TRBJ2-5, the complete variable domain reads KAGVTQTPRYLIKTRGQQVTLSCSPISGHRSVSWYQQTPGQGLQFLFEYFSETQRNKGNFPGRFSGRQFSNSRSEMNVSTLELGDSALYLCASSQVLETQYFGPGTRLLVL.

This sequence joins TRBV18 and TRBJ2-1; D unresolved. CDR3 length: 17 residues. The germline gives CDR1 KGHSH, CDR2 LQKENI. The ends were cut back, 0 bases at V and 0 bases at J, with 12 bases in the middle. The CDR3 protein is CASSPPGRIYSYNEQFF. The CDR3 region has the DNA TGTGCCAGCTCACCACCGGGCCGAATATACTCCTACAATGAGCAGTTCTTC.

In this sample, this clonotype turned up a few times. The chain links TRBV20-1 to TRBJ2-1; TRBD1 is a possible D gene (5 bases). Germline-derived CDR1 and CDR2 are DFQATT and SNEGSKA (reference sequence). The CDR3 is 10 residues long. V dropped 4 bases and J dropped 7 bases, with 5 bases sitting between them. The CDR3 spells CSATGNEQFF. DNA of the CDR3: TGCAGTGCTACAGGGAATGAGCAGTTCTTC.

The genes are TRBV6-1 and TRBJ2-7; D uncertain. The V gene lost 2 bases and the J gene lost 9 bases, with 11 bases spanning the gap. Germline V CDR1 and CDR2: MNHNS, SASEGT. The CDR3 is 12 amino acids. As DNA, the CDR3 is TGTGCCAGCAGTGAACCTTTGCGCGGGCAGTACTTC. Its translation: CASSEPLRGQYF.

J is TRBJ2-7 and V is TRBV19; D gene unclear. CDR1 and CDR2 from the germline V gene are LNHDA and SQIVND (reference sequence). The length of the CDR3 is 15 residues. Trimming cost V 6 bases and J 2 bases, with 17 bases left between them. The CDR3 DNA sequence: TGTGCCAGTAGCCCAGGAGACTCTGGGGCCTACGAGCAGTACTTC. As protein: CASSPGDSGAYEQYF.

This chain uses TRBV10-3 with TRBJ1-1; D gene uncertain. CDR1 and CDR2 from the germline V gene are ENHRY and SYGVKD. The CDR3 spans 15 residues. The V end lost 5 bases, the J end lost 0 bases, and 13 bases lay between the germline ends. The CDR3 bases are TGTGCCATCAGTTCGGGAGACGGACTGAACACTGAAGCTTTCTTT. It specifies CAISSGDGLNTEAFF.